The source of this T cell receptor (beta chain) is a study of regulatory T cells in long-lasting Graves disease. Notes on the study in general: The number of shared public clonotypes was higher in persistent patients (approximately 3,000) than new patients (approximately 1,000). Patients with persistent Graves' had lower TCR diversity than newly diagnosed patients.

Time point described: newly diagnosed GD, antithyroid drugs for less than 3 months. Scientists built the TCR library using RNA that was extracted from PBMCs. This clonotype was picked up a small number of times. Its antigen is currently unknown. Construction of the TCR beta libraries employed iRepertoire HTBI primers in conjunction with Arm-PCR of CDR3 regions. As originally analysed: Gene usage covered approximately 60 TRBV and about 15 TRBJ segments. TCRdb reanalysed the multiplex PCR reads using MiXCR and keeps one entry per CDR3 protein. TCRdb's processing, not the study's, gives the V and J calls here. Of about 320,000 distinct CDR3 sequences in the sample, 18% were seen once. The sequence was obtained from a female donor with Graves disease. Sequencing used peripheral blood mononuclear cells (PBMCs), obtained at new diagnosis, from a patient treated with antithyroid drugs.

The CDR3 DNA reads as TGTGCCAGCAGCTTTTTAGCGGGAGGGATGACAGATACGCAGTATTTT. Its protein product is CASSFLAGGMTDTQYF. This chain links TRBV9 with TRBJ2-3, with 11 bases that match TRBD2. V gave up 4 bases and J gave up 3 bases; unmatched junction bases: 7. Germline lookup yields CDR1 SGDLS and CDR2 YYNGEE. The CDR3 covers 16 residues.